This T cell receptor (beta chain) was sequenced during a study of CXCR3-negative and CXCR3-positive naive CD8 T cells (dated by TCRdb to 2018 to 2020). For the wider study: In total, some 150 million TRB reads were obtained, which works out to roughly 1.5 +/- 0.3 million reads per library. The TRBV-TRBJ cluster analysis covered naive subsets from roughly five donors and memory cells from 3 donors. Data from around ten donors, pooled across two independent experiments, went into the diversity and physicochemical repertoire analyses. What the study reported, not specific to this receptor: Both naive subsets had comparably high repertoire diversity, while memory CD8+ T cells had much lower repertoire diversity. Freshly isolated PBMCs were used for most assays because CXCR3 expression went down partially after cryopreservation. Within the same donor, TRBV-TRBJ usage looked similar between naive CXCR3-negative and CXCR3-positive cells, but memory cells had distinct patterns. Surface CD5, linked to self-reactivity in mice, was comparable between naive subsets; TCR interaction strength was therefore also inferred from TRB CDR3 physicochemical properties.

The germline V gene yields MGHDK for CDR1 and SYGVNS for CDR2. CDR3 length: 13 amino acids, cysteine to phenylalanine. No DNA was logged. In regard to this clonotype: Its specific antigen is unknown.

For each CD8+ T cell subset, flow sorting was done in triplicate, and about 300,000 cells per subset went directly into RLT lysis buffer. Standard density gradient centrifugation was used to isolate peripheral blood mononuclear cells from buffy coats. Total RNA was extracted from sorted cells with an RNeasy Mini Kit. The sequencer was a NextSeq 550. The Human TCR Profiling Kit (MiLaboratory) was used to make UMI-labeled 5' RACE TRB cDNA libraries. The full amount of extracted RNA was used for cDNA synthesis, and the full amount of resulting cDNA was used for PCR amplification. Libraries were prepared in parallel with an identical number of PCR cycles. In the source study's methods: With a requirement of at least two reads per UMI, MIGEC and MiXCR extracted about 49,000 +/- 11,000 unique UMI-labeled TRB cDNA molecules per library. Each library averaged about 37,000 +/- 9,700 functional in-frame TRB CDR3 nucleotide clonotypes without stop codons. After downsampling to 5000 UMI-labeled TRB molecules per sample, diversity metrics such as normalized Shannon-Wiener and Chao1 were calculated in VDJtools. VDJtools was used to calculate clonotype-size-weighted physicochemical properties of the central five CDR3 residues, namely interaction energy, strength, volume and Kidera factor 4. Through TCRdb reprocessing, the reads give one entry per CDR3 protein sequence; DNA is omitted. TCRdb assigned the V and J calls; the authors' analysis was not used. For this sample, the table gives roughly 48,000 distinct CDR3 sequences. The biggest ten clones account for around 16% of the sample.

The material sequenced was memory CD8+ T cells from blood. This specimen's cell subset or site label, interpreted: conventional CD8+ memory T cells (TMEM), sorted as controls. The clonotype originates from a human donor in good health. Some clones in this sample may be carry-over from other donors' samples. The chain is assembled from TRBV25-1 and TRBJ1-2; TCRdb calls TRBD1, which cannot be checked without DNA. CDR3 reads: CASSAPQGMGYTF.